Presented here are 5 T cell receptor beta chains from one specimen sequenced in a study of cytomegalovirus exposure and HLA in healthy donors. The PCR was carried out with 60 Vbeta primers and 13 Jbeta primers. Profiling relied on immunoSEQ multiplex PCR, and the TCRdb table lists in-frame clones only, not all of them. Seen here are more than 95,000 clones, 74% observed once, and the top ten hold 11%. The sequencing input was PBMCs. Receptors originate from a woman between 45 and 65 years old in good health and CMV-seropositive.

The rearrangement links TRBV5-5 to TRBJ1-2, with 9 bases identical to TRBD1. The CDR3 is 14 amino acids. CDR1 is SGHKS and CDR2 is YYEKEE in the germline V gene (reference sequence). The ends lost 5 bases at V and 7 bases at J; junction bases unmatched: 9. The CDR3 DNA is TGTGCCAGCAGTGCGCGGGACAGGGACGGTGGCTACACCTTC. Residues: CASSARDRDGGYTF.

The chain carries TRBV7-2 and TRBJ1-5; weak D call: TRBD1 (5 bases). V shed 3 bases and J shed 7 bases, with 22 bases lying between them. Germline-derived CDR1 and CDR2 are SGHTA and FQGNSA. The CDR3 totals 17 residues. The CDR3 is CASSLIVIGGARQPQHF. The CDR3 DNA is TGTGCCAGCAGCTTGATAGTTATTGGAGGGGCGAGACAGCCCCAGCATTTT.

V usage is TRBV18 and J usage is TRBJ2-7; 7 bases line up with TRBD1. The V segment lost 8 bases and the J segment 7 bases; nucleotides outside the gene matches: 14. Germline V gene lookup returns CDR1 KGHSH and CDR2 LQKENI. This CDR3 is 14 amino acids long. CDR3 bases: TGTGCCAGCCGTAGATCCGGACAGGCTGGGGAGCAGTACTTC. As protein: CASRRSGQAGEQYF.

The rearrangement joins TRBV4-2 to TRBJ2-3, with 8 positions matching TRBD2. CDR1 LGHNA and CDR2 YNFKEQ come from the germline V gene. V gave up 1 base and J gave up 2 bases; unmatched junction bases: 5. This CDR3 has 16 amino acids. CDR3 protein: CASSQGNSGTTDTQYF. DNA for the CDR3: TGTGCCAGCAGCCAAGGTAATAGCGGGACCACAGATACGCAGTATTTT.

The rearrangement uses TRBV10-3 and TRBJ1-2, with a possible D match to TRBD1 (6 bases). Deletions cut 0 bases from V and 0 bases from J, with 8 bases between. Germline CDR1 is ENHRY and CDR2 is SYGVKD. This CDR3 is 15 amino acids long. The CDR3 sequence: CAISESWTANYGYTF. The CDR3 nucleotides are TGTGCCATCAGTGAGTCTTGGACAGCTAACTATGGCTACACCTTC.